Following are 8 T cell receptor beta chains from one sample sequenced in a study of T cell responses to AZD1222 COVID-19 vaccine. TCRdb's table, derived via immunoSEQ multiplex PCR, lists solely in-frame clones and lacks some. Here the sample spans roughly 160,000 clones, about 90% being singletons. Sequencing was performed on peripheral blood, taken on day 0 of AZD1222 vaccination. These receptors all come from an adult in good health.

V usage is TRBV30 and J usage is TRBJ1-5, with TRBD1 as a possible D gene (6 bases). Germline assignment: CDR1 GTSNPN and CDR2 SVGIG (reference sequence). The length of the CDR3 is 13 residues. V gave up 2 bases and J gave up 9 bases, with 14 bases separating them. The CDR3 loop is CAWSTGSSGPQHF. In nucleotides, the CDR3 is TGTGCCTGGAGTACAGGGTCTTCGGGGCCCCAGCATTTT. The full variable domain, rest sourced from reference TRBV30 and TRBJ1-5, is SQTIHQWPATLVQPVGSPLSLECTVEGTSNPNLYWYRQAAGRGLQLLFYSVGIGQISSEVPQNLSASRPQDRQFILSSKKLLLSDSGFYLCAWSTGSSGPQHFGDGTRLSIL.

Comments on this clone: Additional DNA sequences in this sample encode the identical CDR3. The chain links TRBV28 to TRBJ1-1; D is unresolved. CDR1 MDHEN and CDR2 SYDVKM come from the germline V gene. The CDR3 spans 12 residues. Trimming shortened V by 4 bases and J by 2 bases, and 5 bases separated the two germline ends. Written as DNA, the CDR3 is TGTGCCAGCAGTTCAATAAACACTGAAGCTTTCTTT. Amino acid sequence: CASSSINTEAFF.

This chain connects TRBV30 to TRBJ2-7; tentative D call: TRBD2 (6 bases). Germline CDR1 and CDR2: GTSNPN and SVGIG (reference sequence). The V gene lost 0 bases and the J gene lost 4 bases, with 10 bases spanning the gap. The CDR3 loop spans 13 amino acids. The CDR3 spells CAWSVGGGYEQYF. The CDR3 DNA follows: TGTGCCTGGAGTGTAGGTGGAGGGTACGAGCAGTACTTC. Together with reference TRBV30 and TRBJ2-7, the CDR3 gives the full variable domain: SQTIHQWPATLVQPVGSPLSLECTVEGTSNPNLYWYRQAAGRGLQLLFYSVGIGQISSEVPQNLSASRPQDRQFILSSKKLLLSDSGFYLCAWSVGGGYEQYFGPGTRLTVT.

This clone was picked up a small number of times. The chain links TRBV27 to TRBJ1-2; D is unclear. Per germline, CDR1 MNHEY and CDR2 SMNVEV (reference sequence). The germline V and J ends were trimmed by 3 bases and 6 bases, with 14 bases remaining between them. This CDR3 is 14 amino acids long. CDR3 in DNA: TGTGCCAGCAGTTTGCGGGAAGGGTCGAATGGCTACACCTTC. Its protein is CASSLREGSNGYTF.

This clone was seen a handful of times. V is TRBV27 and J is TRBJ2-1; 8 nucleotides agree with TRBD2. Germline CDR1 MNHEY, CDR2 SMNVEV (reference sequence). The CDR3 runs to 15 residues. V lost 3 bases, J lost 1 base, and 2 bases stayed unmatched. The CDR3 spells CASSFRGGSYNEQFF. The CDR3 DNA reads TGTGCCAGCAGTTTTCGCGGGGGGTCCTACAATGAGCAGTTCTTC.

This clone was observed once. CDR3 DNA: TGTGCCAGCAGTGAAAGCACAGGGCTCCTCCACTTT. Its translation: CASSESTGLLHF. The chain is built from TRBV6-1 and TRBJ1-6; tentatively, D is TRBD1 (6 bases). Germline V gene lookup returns CDR1 MNHNS and CDR2 SASEGT. This CDR3 spans 12 amino acids. V lost 2 bases and J 15 bases, leaving 11 bases between the germline ends.

The CDR3 DNA follows: TGCGCCAGCAGCCAAGAGGGTCACAGGCCTAATTCACCCCTCCACTTT. It specifies CASSQEGHRPNSPLHF. The chain uses TRBV4-3 and TRBJ1-6, with a tentative D call TRBD1 (5 bases). The CDR3 contains 16 residues. V was shortened by 0 bases and J by 6 bases, with 12 bases between the two germline ends. The germline V gene encodes CDR1 LGHNA and CDR2 YSLEER.

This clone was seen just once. CDR3 sequence reads: CASSSTSGVYNEQFF. CDR3 coding DNA: TGTGCCAGCAGCAGCACTAGCGGGGTCTACAATGAGCAGTTCTTC. The rearrangement links TRBV5-5 to TRBJ2-1; 10 positions match TRBD2. The germline CDR1 and CDR2 sequences are SGHKS and YYEKEE (reference sequence). J gave up 3 bases and V 4 bases, and 4 bases lay outside the gene matches. The length of the CDR3 is 15 residues.